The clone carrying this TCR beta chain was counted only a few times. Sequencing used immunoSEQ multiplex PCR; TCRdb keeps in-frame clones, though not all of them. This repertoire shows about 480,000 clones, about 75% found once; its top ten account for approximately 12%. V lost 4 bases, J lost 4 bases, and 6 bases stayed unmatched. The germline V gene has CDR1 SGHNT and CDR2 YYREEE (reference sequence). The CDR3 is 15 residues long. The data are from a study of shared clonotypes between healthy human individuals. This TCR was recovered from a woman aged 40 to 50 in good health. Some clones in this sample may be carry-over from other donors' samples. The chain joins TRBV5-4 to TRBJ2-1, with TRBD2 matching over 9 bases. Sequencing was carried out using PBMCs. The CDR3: CASSPSGTLYNEQFF. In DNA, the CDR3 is TGTGCCAGCAGCCCTAGCGGGACATTGTACAATGAGCAGTTCTTC.